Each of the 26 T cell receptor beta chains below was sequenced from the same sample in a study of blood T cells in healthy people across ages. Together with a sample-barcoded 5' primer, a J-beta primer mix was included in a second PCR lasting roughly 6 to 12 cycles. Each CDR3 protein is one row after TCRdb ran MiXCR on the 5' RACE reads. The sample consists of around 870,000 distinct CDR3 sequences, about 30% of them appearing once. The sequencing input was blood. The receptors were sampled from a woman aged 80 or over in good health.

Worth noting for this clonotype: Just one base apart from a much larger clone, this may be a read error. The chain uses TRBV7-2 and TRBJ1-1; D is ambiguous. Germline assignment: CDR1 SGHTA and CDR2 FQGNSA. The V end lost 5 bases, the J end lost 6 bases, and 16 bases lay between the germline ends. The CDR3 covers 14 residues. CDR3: CASSHYGENAEAFF. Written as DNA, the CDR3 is TGTGCCAGCAGCCATTACGGGGAAAACGCTGAAGCTTTCTTT.

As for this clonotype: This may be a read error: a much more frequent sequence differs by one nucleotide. CDR3 sequence reads: CASSQGGEKLYF. The CDR3 bases are TGCGCCAGCAGCCAAGGGGGGGAAAAACTGTATTTT. This chain uses TRBV5-1 with TRBJ2-3, with D possibly TRBD2 on 7 matching bases. CDR1 SGHRS and CDR2 YFSETQ come from the germline V gene. This CDR3 spans 12 amino acids. V lost 4 bases and J 14 bases, leaving 17 bases between the germline ends.

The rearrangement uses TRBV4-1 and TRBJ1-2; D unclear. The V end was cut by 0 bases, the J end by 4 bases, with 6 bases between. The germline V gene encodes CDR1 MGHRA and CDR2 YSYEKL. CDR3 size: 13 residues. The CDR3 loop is CASSQEIAYGYTF. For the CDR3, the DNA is TGCGCCAGCAGCCAAGAGATAGCCTATGGCTACACCTTC.

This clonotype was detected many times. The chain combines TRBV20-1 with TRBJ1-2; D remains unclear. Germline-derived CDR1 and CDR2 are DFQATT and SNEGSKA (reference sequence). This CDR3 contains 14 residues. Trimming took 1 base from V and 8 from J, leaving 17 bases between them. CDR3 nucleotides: TGCAGTGCTAGAGCGAATGGCGTGGCAGTCGGCTACACCTTC. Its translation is CSARANGVAVGYTF.

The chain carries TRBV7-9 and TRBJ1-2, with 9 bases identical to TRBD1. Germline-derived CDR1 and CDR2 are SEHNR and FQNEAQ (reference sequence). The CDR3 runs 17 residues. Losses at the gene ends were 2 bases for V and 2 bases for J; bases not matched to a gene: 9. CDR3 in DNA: TGTGCCAGCAGCTTAAGACGACCGGGACAGGGAAACTATGGCTACACCTTC. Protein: CASSLRRPGQGNYGYTF.

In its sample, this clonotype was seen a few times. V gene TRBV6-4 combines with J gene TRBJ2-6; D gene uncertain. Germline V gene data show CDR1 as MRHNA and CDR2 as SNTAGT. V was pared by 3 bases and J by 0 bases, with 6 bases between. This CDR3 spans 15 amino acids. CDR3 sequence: CASSEPDSGANVLTF. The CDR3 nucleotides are TGTGCCAGCAGTGAACCTGACTCTGGGGCCAACGTCCTGACTTTC.

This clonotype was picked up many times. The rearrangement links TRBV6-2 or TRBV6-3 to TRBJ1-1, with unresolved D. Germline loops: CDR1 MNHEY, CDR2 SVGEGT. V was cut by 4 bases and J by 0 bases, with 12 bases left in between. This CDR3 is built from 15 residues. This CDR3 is CASSSPSRMNTEAFF. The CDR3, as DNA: TGTGCCAGCAGTTCCCCCTCCAGGATGAACACTGAAGCTTTCTTT.

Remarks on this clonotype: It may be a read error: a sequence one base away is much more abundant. In DNA form, the CDR3 reads TGCGGTGCTAGGTGGCAAAATGGCTACACCTTC. It is translated as CGARWQNGYTF. The rearrangement links TRBV20-1 to TRBJ1-2, with D uncertain. The CDR3 contains 11 residues. CDR1 is DFQATT, CDR2 SNEGSKA, per germline (reference sequence).

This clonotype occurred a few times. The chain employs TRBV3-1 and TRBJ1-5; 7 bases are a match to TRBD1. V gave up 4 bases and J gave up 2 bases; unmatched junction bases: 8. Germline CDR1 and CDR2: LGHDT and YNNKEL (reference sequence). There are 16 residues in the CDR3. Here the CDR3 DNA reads TGTGCCAGCAGCCCCACCGGGACAGCCGGCAATCAGCCCCAGCATTTT. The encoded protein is CASSPTGTAGNQPQHF.

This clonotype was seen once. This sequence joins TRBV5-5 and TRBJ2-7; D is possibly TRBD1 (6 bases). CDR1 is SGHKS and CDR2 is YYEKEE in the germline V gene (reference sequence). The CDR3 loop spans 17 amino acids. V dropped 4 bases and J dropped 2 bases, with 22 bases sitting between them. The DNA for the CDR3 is TGTGCCAGCAGCAGGGGACAAGGCATGCTACGAACCTACGAGCAGTACTTC. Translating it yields CASSRGQGMLRTYEQYF.

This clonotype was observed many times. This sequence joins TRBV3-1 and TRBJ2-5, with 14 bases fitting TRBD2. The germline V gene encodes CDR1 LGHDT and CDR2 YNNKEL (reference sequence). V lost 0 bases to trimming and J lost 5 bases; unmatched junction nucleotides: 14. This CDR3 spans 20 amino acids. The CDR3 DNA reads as TGTGCCAGCAGCCAAGACTCAGCCGGGACTAGCGGGGGAAGGGAGGAGACCCAGTACTTC. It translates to CASSQDSAGTSGGREETQYF.

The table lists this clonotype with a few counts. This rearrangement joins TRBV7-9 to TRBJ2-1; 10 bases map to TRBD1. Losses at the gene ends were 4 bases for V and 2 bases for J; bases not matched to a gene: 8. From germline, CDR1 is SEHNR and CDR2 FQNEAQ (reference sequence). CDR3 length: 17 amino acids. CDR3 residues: CASSSVPGTGAYNEQFF. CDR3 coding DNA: TGTGCCAGCAGCTCGGTCCCAGGGACAGGGGCCTACAATGAGCAGTTCTTC.

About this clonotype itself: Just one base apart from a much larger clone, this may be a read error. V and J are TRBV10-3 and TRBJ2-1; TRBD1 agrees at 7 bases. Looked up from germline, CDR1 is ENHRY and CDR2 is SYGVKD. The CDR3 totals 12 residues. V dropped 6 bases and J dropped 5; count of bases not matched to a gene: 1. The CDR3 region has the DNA TGTGCCATCAGGGGGACAGACAATGAGCAGTTCTTC. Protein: CAIRGTDNEQFF.

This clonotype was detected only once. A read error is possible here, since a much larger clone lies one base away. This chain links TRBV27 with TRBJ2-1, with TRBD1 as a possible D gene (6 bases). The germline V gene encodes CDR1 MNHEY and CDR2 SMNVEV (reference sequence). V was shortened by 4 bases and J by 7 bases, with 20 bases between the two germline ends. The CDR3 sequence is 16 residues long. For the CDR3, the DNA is TGTGCCAGCAGTTCCCCGTCTAGCAGGGGAAAGAATGAGCAGTTCTTC. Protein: CASSSPSSRGKNEQFF.

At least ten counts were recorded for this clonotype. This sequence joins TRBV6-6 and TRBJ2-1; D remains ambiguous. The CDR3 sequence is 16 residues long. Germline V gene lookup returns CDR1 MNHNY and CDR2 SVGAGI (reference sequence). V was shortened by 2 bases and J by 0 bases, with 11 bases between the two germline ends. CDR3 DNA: TGTGCCAGCAGTTACGATGAAGTCGCCTCCTACAATGAGCAGTTCTTC. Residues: CASSYDEVASYNEQFF.

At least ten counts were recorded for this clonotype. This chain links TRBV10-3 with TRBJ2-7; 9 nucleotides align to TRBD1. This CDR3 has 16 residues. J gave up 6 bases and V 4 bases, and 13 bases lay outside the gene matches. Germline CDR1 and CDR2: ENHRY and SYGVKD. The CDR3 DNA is TGTGCCATCAGTGCCCGGGCAGGGACAGGGTCAGGCGAGCAGTACTTC. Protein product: CAISARAGTGSGEQYF.

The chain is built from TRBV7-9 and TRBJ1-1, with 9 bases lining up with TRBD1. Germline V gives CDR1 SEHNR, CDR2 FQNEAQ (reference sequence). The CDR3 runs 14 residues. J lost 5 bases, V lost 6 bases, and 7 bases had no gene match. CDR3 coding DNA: TGTGCCAGCAGAGGAGGACAGGGGAAAACTGAAGCTTTCTTT. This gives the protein CASRGGQGKTEAFF. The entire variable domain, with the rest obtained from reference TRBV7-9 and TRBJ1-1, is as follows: DTGVSQNPRHKITKRGQNVTFRCDPISEHNRLYWYRQTLGQGPEFLTYFQNEAQLEKSRLLSDRFSAERPKGSFSTLEIQRTEQGDSAMYLCASRGGQGKTEAFFGQGTRLTVV.

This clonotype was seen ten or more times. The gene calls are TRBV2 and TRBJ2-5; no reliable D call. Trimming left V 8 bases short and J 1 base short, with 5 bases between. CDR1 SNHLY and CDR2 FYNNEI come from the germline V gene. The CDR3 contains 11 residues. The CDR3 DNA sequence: TGTGCCAGCCTTCTCCAAGAGACCCAGTACTTC. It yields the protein CASLLQETQYF.

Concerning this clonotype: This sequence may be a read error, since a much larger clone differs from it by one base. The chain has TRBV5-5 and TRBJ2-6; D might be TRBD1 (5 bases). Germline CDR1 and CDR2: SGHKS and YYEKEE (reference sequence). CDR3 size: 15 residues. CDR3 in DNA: TGTGCCAGCAGCTTGTCCCCCTCTGGGGCCAACGTCCTGCCTTTC. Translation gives CASSLSPSGANVLPF.

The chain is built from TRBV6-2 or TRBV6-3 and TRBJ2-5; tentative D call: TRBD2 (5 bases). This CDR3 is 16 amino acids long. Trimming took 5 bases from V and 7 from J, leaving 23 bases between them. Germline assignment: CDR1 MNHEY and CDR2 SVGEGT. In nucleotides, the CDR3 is TGTGCCAGCAGTCCCACCCGGCTAGCCCCCAAGAGGACCCAGTACTTC. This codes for CASSPTRLAPKRTQYF.

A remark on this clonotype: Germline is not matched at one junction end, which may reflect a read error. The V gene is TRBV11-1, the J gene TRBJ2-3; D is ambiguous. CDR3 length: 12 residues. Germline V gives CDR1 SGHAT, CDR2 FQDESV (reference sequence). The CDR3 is CVSRFSTDTQYF. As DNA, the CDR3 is TGTGTCAGCCGATTTAGCACGGATACGCAGTATTTT.

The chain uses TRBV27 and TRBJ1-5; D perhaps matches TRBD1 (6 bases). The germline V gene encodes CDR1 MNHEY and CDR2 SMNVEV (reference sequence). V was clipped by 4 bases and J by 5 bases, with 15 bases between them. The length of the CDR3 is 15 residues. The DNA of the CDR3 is TGTGCCAGCAGTTGGCGAGGCTCAGGGGATCAGCCCCAGCATTTT. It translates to CASSWRGSGDQPQHF.

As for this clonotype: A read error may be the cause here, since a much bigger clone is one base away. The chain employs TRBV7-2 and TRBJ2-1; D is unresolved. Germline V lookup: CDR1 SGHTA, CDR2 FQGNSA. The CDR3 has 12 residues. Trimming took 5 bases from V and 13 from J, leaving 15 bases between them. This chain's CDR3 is CASSLYRETQFF. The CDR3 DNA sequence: TGTGCCAGCAGCCTATACCGAGAGACCCAGTTCTTC.

For the CDR3, the DNA is TGTGCCAGCAGCCAACCGACTAGCGGGGTGGCCACAGATACGCAGTATTTT. Protein product: CASSQPTSGVATDTQYF. The chain carries TRBV3-1 and TRBJ2-3, with TRBD2 matching 11 bases. Germline CDR1 reads LGHDT; CDR2 reads YNNKEL (reference sequence). The length of the CDR3 is 17 residues. V was pared by 2 bases and J by 2 bases, with 6 bases of the junction left unmatched.

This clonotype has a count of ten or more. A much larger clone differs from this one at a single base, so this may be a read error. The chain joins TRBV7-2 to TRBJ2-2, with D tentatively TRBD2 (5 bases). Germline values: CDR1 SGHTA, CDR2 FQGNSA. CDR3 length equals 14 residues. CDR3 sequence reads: CASSIDHAPGERFF. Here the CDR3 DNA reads TGTGCCAGCAGCATCGACCATGCTCCCGGGGAGCGGTTTTTT.

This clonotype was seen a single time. The CDR3 nucleotides are TGTGCCAGCAGCCCGGACCCGGGAAGCGGCTACACCTTC. As protein: CASSPDPGSGYTF. The chain combines TRBV7-2 with TRBJ1-2; D unresolved. CDR3 length equals 13 residues. Germline V gives CDR1 SGHTA, CDR2 FQGNSA. V lost 5 bases to trimming and J lost 8 bases, with 15 bases between them. Full variable domain (remainder filled in from reference TRBV7-2 and TRBJ1-2): GAGVSQSPSNKVTEKGKDVELRCDPISGHTALYWYRQSLGQGLEFLIYFQGNSAPDKSGLPSDRFSAERTGGSVSTLTIQRTQQEDSAVYLCASSPDPGSGYTFGSGTRLTVV.